The T cell receptor (beta chain) described here comes from a study of cytomegalovirus exposure and HLA in healthy donors. The junction had 6 bases not matched to a gene; V was cut back by 6 bases and J by 4 bases. In germline, CDR1 is MNHEY, CDR2 SVGAGI. This CDR3 is built from 15 residues. It was with 60 Vbeta and 13 Jbeta primers that the PCR ran. Assay: immunoSEQ multiplex PCR; the TCRdb copy retains only in-frame clones and omits some. The sample lists 57,000 or so clones; about 73% were seen once. The sample taken for sequencing was PBMCs. The receptor was isolated from a woman in her sixties in good health and CMV-seropositive. The V call is TRBV6-5, the J call TRBJ1-2, with 12 bases fitting TRBD1. CDR3 sequence: CASSGTGGVGYGYTF. CDR3 nucleotide sequence: TGTGCCAGCAGCGGGACAGGGGGCGTCGGCTATGGCTACACCTTC.